These T cell receptor beta chains were read from a single sample in a study of blood T cell repertoires in COVID-19. Clones were read by immunoSEQ multiplex PCR, and TCRdb kept only the in-frame ones, dropping some. Of approximately 200,000 clones listed, roughly nine tenths are singletons. Sequencing input: PBMCs or T cells enriched from blood (not recorded which). These receptors were taken from a woman younger than 30 in a cohort exposed to, infected with or recovered from COVID-19 (not recorded which). The CDR3 runs from the conserved cysteine through the conserved F or W. Each record gives: D gene, V gene, J gene, clone size, CDR3 DNA, CDR3 protein. The D gene is left open where the match is weak. Clone size is shown for a subset of rows, as once, few, many or a class of expanded clone.

-	TRBV28	TRBJ1-4	-	TGTGCCAGCAGGGACGGGGGGAAGGAAAAACTGTTTTTT	CASRDGGKEKLFF
-	TRBV3-1/TRBV3-2	TRBJ2-7	-	TGTGCCAGCAGCCAAGTCTCCGGGTGGTTCTCGGGCGAGCAGTACTTC	CASSQVSGWFSGEQYF
-	TRBV9	TRBJ1-2	-	TGTGCCAGCAGCGTTGCAGGGTCGGACTATGGCTACACCTTC	CASSVAGSDYGYTF
-	TRBV9	TRBJ2-1	-	TGTGCCAGCAGCCCCTATGGAGGGGACCGCAATGAGCAGTTCTTC	CASSPYGGDRNEQFF
-	TRBV5-1	TRBJ2-3	-	TGCGCCAGCAGCTTGGATCGGGGAATCACAGATACGCAGTATTTT	CASSLDRGITDTQYF
-	TRBV7-3	TRBJ1-1	-	TGTGCCAGCAGCCCCAATGGCCCGACACTAGGGAGCACTGAAGCTTTCTTT	CASSPNGPTLGSTEAFF
TRBD1	TRBV2	TRBJ2-7	-	TGTGCCAGCAGTTCCCGGGACAGCCTACTAATCTCCTACGAGCAGTACTTC	CASSSRDSLLISYEQYF
TRBD1	TRBV10-1	TRBJ1-1	-	TGCGCCAGCGGCCCCGGGACAGGGGCTGAAGCTTTCTTT	CASGPGTGAEAFF
-	TRBV4-2	TRBJ2-1	-	TGTGCCAGCAGCCAAGAAAGGGCTTGGAGGGGAAATGAGCAGTTCTTC	CASSQERAWRGNEQFF
-	TRBV28	TRBJ1-1	-	TGTGCCAGCAGTCCTCACCAGGGGAGGGGCACTGAAGCTTTCTTT	CASSPHQGRGTEAFF
TRBD1	TRBV28	TRBJ1-1	-	TGTGCCAGCACAACCGGGACAGGGTTCACTGAAGCTTTCTTT	CASTTGTGFTEAFF
-	TRBV6-5	TRBJ2-2	-	TGTGCCAGCAGACACCATAGTCTAGACACCGGGGAGCTGTTTTTT	CASRHHSLDTGELFF
-	TRBV11-2	TRBJ1-1	-	TGTGCCAGCAGCTTAATGGGTAGAGGCGCTGAAGCTTTCTTT	CASSLMGRGAEAFF
-	TRBV7-8	TRBJ1-4	once	TGTGCCAGCAGCACTGACGGGGAAAAACTGTTTTTT	CASSTDGEKLFF
TRBD1	TRBV2	TRBJ1-2	few	TGTGCCAGCAGTGTGACAGGGAACGCTGGCTACACCTTC	CASSVTGNAGYTF
-	TRBV4-1	TRBJ2-2	-	TGCGCCAGCAGCCAAGCCCCGCCTCCTAATACCGGGGAGCTGTTTTTT	CASSQAPPPNTGELFF
-	TRBV29-1	TRBJ1-2	once	TGCAGCGTTGAAACGGCAGACCTACTCCAGGACTATGGCTACACCTTC	CSVETADLLQDYGYTF
TRBD2	TRBV2	TRBJ2-3	-	TGTGCCAGCACCACAGCCGGGGGGGGCCTTTTAAATACGCAGTATTTT	CASTTAGGGLLNTQYF
-	TRBV5-3	TRBJ2-1	-	TGTGCCAGAAGCGCGACTCGAGCTCATGAGCAGTTCTTC	CARSATRAHEQFF
-	TRBV4-2	TRBJ2-3	-	TGTGCCAGCAGCCAACCTATCACAGGGCTGAGCACAGATACGCAGTATTTT	CASSQPITGLSTDTQYF
-	TRBV7-3	TRBJ2-5	-	TGTGCCAGCAGCTTATCCGGGTGGGAGACCCAGTACTTC	CASSLSGWETQYF
TRBD2	TRBV6-5	TRBJ2-1	-	TGTGCCAGCAGGACACGACTAGCGGATGAGCAGTTCTTC	CASRTRLADEQFF
-	TRBV27	TRBJ2-3	-	TGTGCCAGCGGGTTTGGCCTGCTCGGGGATACGCAGTATTTT	CASGFGLLGDTQYF
TRBD2	TRBV4-1	TRBJ2-1	-	TGCGCCAGCAGCCAAGACGACGGGGGGGCCTCCTACAATGAGCAGTTCTTC	CASSQDDGGASYNEQFF
TRBD1	TRBV27	TRBJ2-2	-	TGTGCCAGCACAATGGGCAGGGGGCCCGGGGAGCTGTTTTTT	CASTMGRGPGELFF
-	TRBV2	TRBJ1-2	once	TGTGCCAGCAGTGAAGCCTGGACACCGCGGGGTGGCTACACCTTC	CASSEAWTPRGGYTF
TRBD1	TRBV5-1	TRBJ1-3	-	TGCGCCAGCAGCTTGCCGAGGACAGGGGAGGCCGGAAACACCATATATTTT	CASSLPRTGEAGNTIYF
TRBD1	TRBV6-4	TRBJ1-2	few	TGTGCCAGCAGCCCCGGGACAGGGGACTATGGCTACACCTTC	CASSPGTGDYGYTF
-	TRBV2	TRBJ1-3	-	TGTGCCAGCAGCCCCGACAGGTCCCGAAACACCATATATTTT	CASSPDRSRNTIYF
TRBD1	TRBV19	TRBJ1-2	-	TGTGCCAGTAGTATCGGACAGGGGGCTGATGGCTACACCTTC	CASSIGQGADGYTF
-	TRBV5-1	TRBJ2-1	-	TGCGCCAGCAGCTTGGACTTCCCGACGGGTCTGGAGCAGTTCTTC	CASSLDFPTGLEQFF
TRBD1	TRBV19	TRBJ1-1	once	TGTGCCAGTAGTATAGGTCCCCGACAGGGGGCTTATATGAACACTGAAGCTTTCTTT	CASSIGPRQGAYMNTEAFF
TRBD1	TRBV25-1	TRBJ2-2	-	TGTGCCAGCAGTGATTGGGACAGAAACACCGGGGAGCTGTTTTTT	CASSDWDRNTGELFF
TRBD1	TRBV28	TRBJ1-2	once	TGTGCCAGCAGTCTCACAGGGGGCCCGTCTGACTATGAAGGCTACACCTTC	CASSLTGGPSDYEGYTF